This T cell receptor beta chain was identified in a study of type 1 regulatory T cells. Study context: T-allo10 is an in vitro-generated, Tr1-enriched CD4 T cell product specific for alloantigen.

The CDR3 is made up of 14 amino acids. V lost 6 bases, J lost 3 bases, and 12 bases lay in between. Germline loops: CDR1 SEHNR, CDR2 FQNEAQ (reference sequence). Remarks on this clonotype: The antigen remains undetermined.

Findings and caveats of the study: Type 1 regulatory T cells had a more restricted TCR repertoire than non-type 1 regulatory T cells.

TCRdb ran MiXCR on the reads and lists one entry per CDR3 protein. This repertoire shows some 60,000 distinct CDR3 sequences, 62% found once; its top ten account for around 1.9%. V gene TRBV7-9 combines with J gene TRBJ2-1; D possibly corresponds to TRBD2 (5 bases). The TCR was taken from a human donor in good health. The sequencing sample was made of cultured non-Tr1 T cells, either the whole culture or a sorted T cell fraction (not recorded which). Written as DNA, the CDR3 is TGTGCCAGCAGTCGGCTAGCCCTCTACAATGAGCAGTTCTTC. Translated, it gives CASSRLALYNEQFF.